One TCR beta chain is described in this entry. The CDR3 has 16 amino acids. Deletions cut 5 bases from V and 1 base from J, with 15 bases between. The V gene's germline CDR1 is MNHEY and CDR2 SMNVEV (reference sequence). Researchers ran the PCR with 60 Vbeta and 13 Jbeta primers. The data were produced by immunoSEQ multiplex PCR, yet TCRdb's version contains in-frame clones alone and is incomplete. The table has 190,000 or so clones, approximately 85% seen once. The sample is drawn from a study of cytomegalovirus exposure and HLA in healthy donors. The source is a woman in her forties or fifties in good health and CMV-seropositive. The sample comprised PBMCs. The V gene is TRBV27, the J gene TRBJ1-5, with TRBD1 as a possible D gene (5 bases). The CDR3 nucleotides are TGTGCCAGCAGTGCCCGGTCCCCAGGGAGCAATCAGCCCCAGCATTTT. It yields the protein CASSARSPGSNQPQHF.